Presented here are 10 T cell receptor beta chains from one specimen sequenced in a study of molecular identifiers for immune sequencing clone quantification. One entry per CDR3 protein results from TCRdb running MiXCR on the PCR reads. This sample yields approximately 550,000 distinct CDR3 sequences, of which roughly 24% are seen a single time; about 0.75% belongs to the top ten. The sample comprised naive CD8+ T cells from blood, with Jurkat cell RNA spiked in. The subset is: FACS-sorted CD8+CD4-CCR7+CD45RA+ naive T cells. The receptors originated from a human donor in good health. Some libraries in this study had Jurkat cell RNA spiked in.

This clonotype is a singleton in its sample. A read error may account for a junction end that differs from germline. J is TRBJ2-3 and V is TRBV27; D is possibly TRBD1 (6 bases). The CDR3 has 15 amino acids. Germline values: CDR1 MNHEY, CDR2 SMNVEV (reference sequence). The chain's CDR3 is CACRTRDKGADTQYF. The CDR3 nucleotides read TGTGCCTGCAGAACACGGGACAAGGGGGCAGATACGCAGTATTTT.

This clonotype was seen a few times. The chain couples TRBV27 to TRBJ2-5; the D is unclear. Trimming removed 5 bases at V and 5 bases at J, with 12 bases between. Germline V gives CDR1 MNHEY, CDR2 SMNVEV (reference sequence). This CDR3 comprises 13 residues. This CDR3 is CASSPIGSETQYF. CDR3 bases: TGTGCCAGCAGTCCCATAGGATCGGAGACCCAGTACTTC.

This chain connects TRBV12-5 to TRBJ1-1; D is undetermined. CDR1 LGHNT and CDR2 FRNRAP come from the germline V gene. The ends were cut back, 4 bases at V and 4 bases at J, with 7 bases in the middle. CDR3 length: 12 residues. CDR3 amino acids: CASGSGSTEAFF. DNA of the CDR3: TGTGCTAGTGGTTCCGGGAGCACTGAAGCTTTCTTT.

To note about this clonotype: Sequence at one end of the junction differs from germline and may be a read error. The chain recombines TRBV5-3 with TRBJ2-1, with 7 bases that match TRBD1. TRBV5-3 is assigned to the ORF class and has an uncertain function. CDR3 length: 16 amino acids. CDR3 sequence: CASSLPTGVGYNEQFF. CDR3 sequence (DNA): TGTGCCAGCAGCTTACCAACAGGGGTGGGTTACAATGAGCAGTTCTTC.

Turning to this clonotype: A much larger clone lies a single base off, so this may be a read error. The V and J genes are TRBV27 and TRBJ2-4; D is unresolved. Germline V gene sequence: CDR1 MNHEY, CDR2 SMNVEV (reference sequence). This CDR3 is 13 amino acids long. The V end lost 3 bases, the J end lost 4 bases, and 7 bases lay between the germline ends. In DNA form, the CDR3 reads TGTGCCAGCAGTTTGGGTCGGAAAAACATTCAGTACTTC. Its translation: CASSLGRKNIQYF.

This clonotype was observed a few times. J is TRBJ2-1 and V is TRBV5-6, with D possibly being TRBD1 or TRBD2 (6 bases each). Looked up from germline, CDR1 is SGHDT and CDR2 is YYEEEE. The CDR3 covers 15 residues. Trimming pared 4 bases from V and 0 bases from J, leaving 11 bases between. The CDR3 protein is CASSPGAGSYNEQFF. The CDR3 bases are TGTGCCAGCAGCCCGGGGGCGGGCTCCTACAATGAGCAGTTCTTC.

A note on this clonotype: The junction does not match germline at one end; this may be a read error. This rearrangement joins TRBV6-5 to TRBJ1-3; D not resolved. CDR3 length equals 11 residues. CDR1 is MNHEY, CDR2 SVGAGI, per germline. In nucleotides, the CDR3 is TGTGCCAGCAGCCTTGGAAGCACCATATATTTT. Amino acids: CASSLGSTIYF.

The chain recombines TRBV30 with TRBJ2-3; D unclear. Trimming cost V 0 bases and J 1 base, with 11 bases left between them. Germline V gene sequence: CDR1 GTSNPN, CDR2 SVGIG (reference sequence). The length of the CDR3 is 15 residues. Here the CDR3 reads CAWSVVGMGTDTQYF. CDR3 coding DNA: TGTGCCTGGAGTGTAGTTGGAATGGGCACAGATACGCAGTATTTT. Full variable domain (missing parts from reference TRBV30 and TRBJ2-3): SQTIHQWPATLVQPVGSPLSLECTVEGTSNPNLYWYRQAAGRGLQLLFYSVGIGQISSEVPQNLSASRPQDRQFILSSKKLLLSDSGFYLCAWSVVGMGTDTQYFGPGTRLTVL.

Notes on this clonotype: This may be a read error, as it is one base from a much larger clone. The chain joins TRBV29-1 to TRBJ2-7, with D possibly TRBD2 on 5 matching bases. V lost 7 bases to trimming and J lost 1 base, with 14 bases between them. The CDR3 length is 13 residues. CDR1 and CDR2 from the germline V gene are SQVTM and ANQGSEA. CDR3 nucleotide sequence: TGCAGCGACCTCGAGCTAGCATCCTACGAGCAGTACTTC. Residues: CSDLELASYEQYF.

This clonotype has just one count. This sequence may be a read error, since a much larger clone differs from it by one base. J is TRBJ2-4 and V is TRBV5-1, with 8 bases matching TRBD1. This CDR3 comprises 15 residues. Looked up from germline, CDR1 is SGHRS and CDR2 is YFSETQ. The CDR3 bases are TGCGCCAGCAGCTTGGCACCAGGGGGCGAAAACATTCGGTACTTC. Translation gives CASSLAPGGENIRYF.